The 2 T cell receptor beta chains below were found in one sample sequenced in a study of CD8 T cells in Susac syndrome. The authors reverse transcribed roughly 0.5 to 1 ug RNA with random hexamers. One entry per CDR3 protein, called by TCRdb with MiXCR from the immunoSEQ multiplex PCR reads. The sample has 210,000 or so distinct CDR3 sequences; 85% to 95% are singletons. Source material: CD4+ T cells from PBMCs. These receptors originate from a human donor with Susac syndrome.

This chain joins TRBV15 and TRBJ2-7; D not certain. Germline assignment: CDR1 LNHNV and CDR2 YYDKDF (reference sequence). The CDR3 sequence is 13 residues long. V lost 0 bases and J lost 5, with 8 bases in between. The CDR3 DNA reads TGTGCCACCAGCAGAGAGGCCCCCCACGAGCAGTACTTC. Protein product: CATSREAPHEQYF. Looking up the rest from reference TRBV15 and TRBJ2-7 gives the full variable domain: DAMVIQNPRYQVTQFGKPVTLSCSQTLNHNVMYWYQQKSSQAPKLLFHYYDKDFNNEADTPDNFQSRRPNTSFCFLDIRSPGLGDTAMYLCATSREAPHEQYFGPGTRLTVT.

The V gene is TRBV6-5, the J gene TRBJ2-7, with a tentative D call TRBD1 (6 bases). CDR3 length: 13 amino acids. CDR1 and CDR2 from the germline V gene are MNHEY and SVGAGI. V was shortened by 6 bases and J by 3 bases, with 12 bases between the two germline ends. This CDR3 reads CASRKTGIYEQYF. CDR3 nucleotides: TGTGCCAGCAGAAAGACAGGTATCTACGAGCAGTACTTC.